The present TCR beta chain was sequenced within a study of T-cell memory formation after mild COVID-19. Looking at the study overall: Clusters of TCRs were largely donor specific.

Findings and caveats of the study: Memory sampled before infection contained some responding clones, suggesting cross-reactive memory joined.

About this clonotype itself: What it recognizes is unknown.

Trimming left V 7 bases short and J 6 bases short, with 7 bases between. The germline V gene has CDR1 MNHEY and CDR2 SVGAGI. CDR3 length: 11 amino acids. MiXCR, run by TCRdb on the 5' RACE reads, gives a single entry per CDR3 protein. The sample shows hundreds of thousands of distinct CDR3 sequences, around a sixth of them seen only once. Sequencing was done on a sample of PBMCs or a T cell subset sorted from them (not recorded which). The rearrangement links TRBV6-5 to TRBJ1-3; D is unclear. This sequence originates from an adult woman who had mild COVID-19 (a few samples of this study predate the infection). Cell type and time point are not known. The CDR3 DNA follows: TGTGCCAGCATCTGGGAAAACACCATATATTTT. Its translation is CASIWENTIYF.